This T cell receptor (beta chain) derives from a study of T cells in Graves' hyperthyroidism and ophthalmopathy. This clonotype appeared a few times. CDR1 and CDR2 (germline): SGHRS, YFSETQ. Trimming took off 0 bases at V and 3 bases at J, with 10 bases between the two ends. The CDR3 has 14 residues. Amplification yielded TCR beta CDR3 regions, with RNA transcripts as the source. HTBI primers drove first-round RT-PCR of the TCR CDR3. TCRdb called the multiplex PCR reads again in MiXCR, with one record for every CDR3 protein. In the table there are fewer than 700,000 distinct CDR3 sequences, 17% of which are singletons.

Material for sequencing was blood. The receptor comes from a woman aged 18-30 years with Graves' ophthalmopathy. The chain combines TRBV5-1 with TRBJ2-7; no clear D. Here the CDR3 DNA reads TGCGCCAGCAGCTTGGATCTAAGTAACTACGAGCAGTACTTC. It is translated as CASSLDLSNYEQYF.